A single sample is the source of the 18 T cell receptor beta chains below, sequenced in a study of blood T cell repertoires in COVID-19. Data came from immunoSEQ multiplex PCR; TCRdb stores just in-frame clones and leaves some out. The sample gives 25,000 or so clones, around 86% of which show up once; approximately 18% is in the top ten. Sample: peripheral blood. These receptors were obtained from a woman of 80 years or more with acute or convalescent COVID-19.

This clone was counted a single time. The genes are TRBV18 and TRBJ2-2, with TRBD1 as a possible D gene (7 bases). Deletions cut 3 bases from V and 6 bases from J, with 20 bases between. The length of the CDR3 is 17 residues. Germline V gene lookup returns CDR1 KGHSH and CDR2 LQKENI. CDR3 residues: CASSPRGQTWRAGELFF. The CDR3 DNA reads as TGTGCCAGCTCACCGCGGGGACAGACTTGGCGAGCCGGGGAGCTGTTTTTT.

This clone showed up just once. The chain combines TRBV12-3 or TRBV12-4 with TRBJ1-1, with unresolved D. V was trimmed by 3 bases and J by 4 bases, leaving 3 bases between them. The CDR3 has 11 residues. CDR3 coding DNA: TGTGCCAGCAGTTTTAGCACTGAAGCTTTCTTT. It yields the protein CASSFSTEAFF.

The gene calls are TRBV5-1 and TRBJ2-3; the D gene is possibly TRBD2 (5 bases). Germline V CDR1 and CDR2: SGHRS, YFSETQ. This CDR3 is built from 16 residues. Trimming took off 0 bases at V and 3 bases at J, with 14 bases between the two ends. CDR3 region: CASSLGGVGGTDTQYF. The CDR3 DNA reads TGCGCCAGCAGCTTGGGGGGAGTAGGTGGAACAGATACGCAGTATTTT.

The chain employs TRBV2 and TRBJ2-5; 11 positions match TRBD1. J gave up 7 bases and V 3 bases, and 7 bases lay outside the gene matches. The CDR3 covers 15 residues. Germline V CDR1 and CDR2: SNHLY, FYNNEI. The CDR3 spells CASSEEGQGVGTQYF. CDR3 in DNA: TGTGCCAGCAGTGAGGAGGGACAGGGGGTAGGGACCCAGTACTTC.

The chain uses TRBV5-4 and TRBJ2-5, with D perhaps matching TRBD1 (5 bases). The CDR3 totals 13 residues. Germline V gives CDR1 SGHNT, CDR2 YYREEE (reference sequence). Trimming cost V 4 bases and J 5 bases, with 12 bases left between them. CDR3: CASSTSRDETQYF. The CDR3 DNA sequence: TGTGCCAGCAGCACCTCCAGGGATGAGACCCAGTACTTC.

This clone has a handful of counts. The rearrangement links TRBV7-9 to TRBJ1-2; D unresolved. CDR3 length: 12 amino acids. CDR1 and CDR2 (germline): SEHNR, FQNEAQ (reference sequence). V lost 7 bases and J 5 bases, leaving 11 bases between the germline ends. CDR3 nucleotides: TGTGCCAGCACCCAGTCGGGATATGGCTACACCTTC. Residues: CASTQSGYGYTF. Full variable domain (rest looked up from reference TRBV7-9 and TRBJ1-2): DTGVSQNPRHKITKRGQNVTFRCDPISEHNRLYWYRQTLGQGPEFLTYFQNEAQLEKSRLLSDRFSAERPKGSFSTLEIQRTEQGDSAMYLCASTQSGYGYTFGSGTRLTVV.

The J gene is TRBJ2-1, the V gene TRBV3-1 (or the pseudogene TRBV3-2); D ambiguous. Looked up from germline, CDR1 is LGHDT and CDR2 is YNNKEL (reference sequence). With 2 bases removed from V and 4 bases from J, the gap between germline ends came to 9 bases. The CDR3 consists of 14 residues. The CDR3 here is CASSQRQAYNEQFF. The CDR3 nucleotides are TGTGCCAGCAGCCAACGGCAAGCGTACAATGAGCAGTTCTTC.

In this sample, this clone turned up once. The chain links TRBV27 to TRBJ2-3; a possible D gene is TRBD2 (6 bases). Trimming took 8 bases from V and 1 from J, leaving 16 bases between them. Germline values: CDR1 MNHEY, CDR2 SMNVEV (reference sequence). CDR3 length: 15 amino acids. The CDR3, as DNA: TGTGCCAGCCGTAGGGGCGGGGTCCGCACAGATACGCAGTATTTT. It codes for CASRRGGVRTDTQYF.

V is TRBV9 and J is TRBJ2-3; 8 positions agree with TRBD2. With V trimmed by 0 bases and J by 4 bases, 7 bases remained unmatched. The CDR3 totals 16 residues. Germline CDR1 and CDR2: SGDLS and YYNGEE. The CDR3 sequence: CASSVAAGGLADTQYF. The CDR3 region has the DNA TGTGCCAGCAGCGTAGCGGCGGGGGGACTGGCAGATACGCAGTATTTT.

V usage is TRBV24-1 and J usage is TRBJ2-1, with TRBD2 identical over 10 bases. V dropped 2 bases and J dropped 9; count of bases not matched to a gene: 12. This CDR3 region has 17 residues. Germline V CDR1 and CDR2: KGHDR, SFDVKD. The chain's CDR3 is CATSDSLRAGGHTEQFF. In nucleotides, the CDR3 is TGTGCCACCAGTGATTCCCTCCGAGCGGGAGGGCACACTGAGCAGTTCTTC.

The chain couples TRBV7-2 to TRBJ1-2; a weak D match, TRBD1 (6 bases). Trimming took off 4 bases at V and 2 bases at J, with 14 bases between the two ends. Germline CDR1 reads SGHTA; CDR2 reads FQGNSA. The CDR3 is made up of 15 amino acids. The CDR3 loop is CASSSAQGKNYGYTF. The CDR3 DNA reads as TGTGCCAGCAGCTCTGCCCAGGGGAAGAACTATGGCTACACCTTC.

Concerning this clone itself: One end of the junction does not line up with germline, which may come from a read error. The gene calls are TRBV12-3 or TRBV12-4 and TRBJ1-4; tentative D call: TRBD1 (5 bases). The length of the CDR3 is 12 residues. Written as DNA, the CDR3 is TGTGCCAGCAGTCCGTCGCGGGGCCTCGGAAGTTTT. This translates into CASSPSRGLGSF.

The V and J genes are TRBV3-1 (or the pseudogene TRBV3-2) and TRBJ2-5, with D possibly being TRBD2 (6 bases). This CDR3 comprises 14 residues. Germline lookup yields CDR1 LGHDT and CDR2 YNNKEL (reference sequence). V shed 1 base and J shed 4 bases, with 10 bases lying between them. CDR3 region: CASSQAGAGETQYF. DNA of the CDR3: TGTGCCAGCAGCCAAGCGGGAGCTGGAGAGACCCAGTACTTC.

This clone was seen more than once but under ten times. The junction departs from the called germline gene at one end, perhaps through a read error. In DNA form, the CDR3 reads TGTGCCAGCAGTAACTCGGGGGGATCCCTCAAGGGGCAGTTCTTC. Protein: CASSNSGGSLKGQFF. The chain links TRBV6-2 or TRBV6-3 to TRBJ2-1, with TRBD2 matching 7 bases. CDR3 length equals 15 residues. Germline V gene sequence: CDR1 MNHEY, CDR2 SVGEGT.

V is TRBV7-2 and J is TRBJ2-3, with 12 bases that match TRBD2. Germline V gene sequence: CDR1 SGHTA, CDR2 FQGNSA. V gave up 6 bases and J gave up 4 bases; unmatched junction bases: 5. CDR3 length: 15 amino acids. The CDR3 region is CASRPGLAGSDTQYF. As DNA, the CDR3 is TGTGCCAGCAGACCCGGACTAGCGGGATCAGATACGCAGTATTTT.

The chain carries TRBV14 and TRBJ1-1; 8 positions agree with TRBD1. Germline V gene sequence: CDR1 SGHDN, CDR2 FVKESK. This CDR3 is 15 amino acids long. Unmatched junction bases numbered 9, after V lost 3 bases and J lost 6 bases. CDR3 in amino acids: CASSHLGQGTPEAFF. The CDR3 DNA sequence: TGTGCCAGCAGCCACCTAGGACAGGGAACCCCTGAAGCTTTCTTT.

This chain links TRBV6-5 with TRBJ1-1, with D perhaps matching TRBD1 (5 bases). CDR3 size: 13 residues. Trimming took 6 bases from V and 3 from J, leaving 11 bases between them. Germline CDR1 reads MNHEY; CDR2 reads SVGAGI. CDR3 protein: CASRWWGDTEAFF. For the CDR3, the DNA is TGTGCCAGCAGATGGTGGGGGGACACTGAAGCTTTCTTT.

V is TRBV6-2 or TRBV6-3 and J is TRBJ2-5; 12 nucleotides agree with TRBD2. CDR1 MNHEY and CDR2 SVGEGT come from the germline V gene. The CDR3 has 15 amino acids. J was trimmed by 5 bases and V by 5 bases; bases with no gene match: 6. In nucleotides, the CDR3 is TGTGCCAGCAGTCCCGGACTAGCGGGGAGTGAGACCCAGTACTTC. Translation gives CASSPGLAGSETQYF.